Presented here are 25 T cell receptor beta chains from one specimen sequenced in a study of blood T cell repertoires in COVID-19. The repertoire was sequenced with immunoSEQ multiplex PCR; TCRdb's copy has only in-frame clones and lacks some. This sample has 60,000 to 75,000 clones; around nine tenths occur once, and the top ten carry about an eighth. Source material: peripheral blood. The source is a woman aged 55-75 years with acute or convalescent COVID-19.

The chain combines TRBV7-2 with TRBJ2-7; weak D call: TRBD2 (6 bases). This CDR3 region has 17 residues. V was clipped by 3 bases and J by 0 bases, with 18 bases between them. Germline CDR1 SGHTA, CDR2 FQGNSA. DNA of the CDR3: TGTGCCAGCAGCTTTGACACTGGCGGGGTCATCTCCTACGAGCAGTACTTC. This gives the protein CASSFDTGGVISYEQYF.

The chain couples TRBV7-9 to TRBJ1-3; the D is unclear. V was cut by 5 bases and J by 4 bases, with 12 bases left in between. Germline V CDR1 and CDR2: SEHNR, FQNEAQ (reference sequence). This CDR3 is 14 amino acids long. The CDR3 nucleotides are TGTGCCAGCAGCCTGGCCCTAGAGGGAAACACCATATATTTT. Its translation is CASSLALEGNTIYF.

The V gene is TRBV6-5, the J gene TRBJ1-2, with 7 nucleotides matching TRBD1. J gave up 5 bases and V 5 bases, and 5 bases lay outside the gene matches. This CDR3 region has 13 residues. Germline CDR1 is MNHEY and CDR2 is SVGAGI. CDR3 region: CASSRDSSYGYTF. The CDR3 DNA reads as TGTGCCAGCAGTAGGGACAGCTCTTATGGCTACACCTTC.

In its sample, this clone was seen once. The chain has TRBV9 and TRBJ1-2; TRBD1 aligns across 8 bases. V shed 7 bases, J shed 8 bases, and the junction held 10 bases outside the gene matches. The CDR3 spans 13 residues. Germline V gene lookup returns CDR1 SGDLS and CDR2 YYNGEE. CDR3 in amino acids: CASQDREGRGYTF. The DNA for the CDR3 is TGTGCCAGCCAGGACAGGGAGGGAAGAGGCTACACCTTC.

The chain couples TRBV20-1 to TRBJ2-1; no clear D. Looked up from germline, CDR1 is DFQATT and CDR2 is SNEGSKA (reference sequence). The CDR3 covers 14 residues. V was clipped by 3 bases and J by 5 bases, with 14 bases between them. CDR3 coding DNA: TGCAGTGCTAGTGATTTGCCCGACAACAATGAGCAGTTCTTC. Its protein product is CSASDLPDNNEQFF.

The V gene is TRBV9, the J gene TRBJ2-2; 10 nucleotides line up with TRBD1. Germline CDR1 SGDLS, CDR2 YYNGEE. After removal of 1 base from V and 1 base from J, the junction contained 4 bases not matched to a gene. This CDR3 comprises 17 residues. CDR3 loop: CASSVPGTGENTGELFF. In nucleotides, the CDR3 is TGTGCCAGCAGCGTACCGGGGACAGGGGAGAACACCGGGGAGCTGTTTTTT. The full variable domain, with the rest looked up from reference TRBV9 and TRBJ2-2, is DSGVTQTPKHLITATGQRVTLRCSPRSGDLSVYWYQQSLDQGLQFLIQYYNGEERAKGNILERFSAQQFPDLHSELNLSSLELGDSALYFCASSVPGTGENTGELFFGEGSRLTVL.

The chain uses TRBV3-1 (or the pseudogene TRBV3-2) and TRBJ2-3, with unresolved D. The CDR3 covers 14 residues. Germline V gene sequence: CDR1 LGHDT, CDR2 YNNKEL (reference sequence). V was shortened by 4 bases and J by 3 bases, with 11 bases between the two germline ends. CDR3 sequence reads: CASSPYLETDTQYF. The CDR3, as DNA: TGTGCCAGCAGCCCCTATCTTGAGACAGATACGCAGTATTTT.

The V and J genes are TRBV2 and TRBJ2-3; 7 bases agree with TRBD2. The CDR3 has 16 amino acids. The germline CDR1 and CDR2 sequences are SNHLY and FYNNEI. V lost 5 bases and J lost 0; bases outside the gene matches: 8. In DNA, the CDR3 is TGTGCCAGCAGTCTTCTAGCGGTTTCTAGCACAGATACGCAGTATTTT. It codes for CASSLLAVSSTDTQYF.

This clone was observed a few times. The V gene is TRBV11-2, the J gene TRBJ2-1; no clear D. The CDR3 totals 15 residues. Germline V gene lookup returns CDR1 SGHAT and CDR2 FQNNGV. The V end lost 2 bases, the J end lost 0 bases, and 8 bases lay between the germline ends. This chain's CDR3 is CASSLLVSSYNEQFF. The CDR3 DNA reads TGTGCCAGCAGCTTACTAGTAAGCTCCTACAATGAGCAGTTCTTC.

V usage is TRBV14 and J usage is TRBJ1-3; the D gene is possibly TRBD1 (6 bases). Between the trimmed V and J ends, which lost 0 bases and 5 bases, there was a span of 11 bases. The CDR3 length is 15 residues. Germline CDR1 SGHDN, CDR2 FVKESK. The CDR3 DNA sequence: TGTGCCAGCAGCCAAGATATCGGGACAAGAAACACCATATATTTT. The encoded protein is CASSQDIGTRNTIYF.

This clone was found a few times. CDR3 DNA: TGTGCCAGCAGCTTAGCACAGACTGGAAACACCATATATTTT. Translated: CASSLAQTGNTIYF. The rearrangement joins TRBV7-6 to TRBJ1-3; D remains ambiguous. The CDR3 has 14 residues. The ends were cut back, 0 bases at V and 2 bases at J, with 5 bases in the middle. Germline assignment: CDR1 SGHVS and CDR2 FNYEAQ.

A single count supports this clone. The J gene is TRBJ2-7, the V gene TRBV27; maybe TRBD2 (6 bases). The CDR3 consists of 16 residues. V lost 6 bases and J 0 bases, leaving 18 bases between the germline ends. CDR1 is MNHEY, CDR2 SMNVEV, per germline (reference sequence). CDR3 protein: CASSHLPGGNSYEQYF. In DNA, the CDR3 is TGTGCCAGCAGCCACCTCCCTGGGGGGAACTCCTACGAGCAGTACTTC.

This clone was seen a single time. V usage is TRBV7-3 and J usage is TRBJ2-7, with TRBD1 matching 8 bases. CDR1 and CDR2 (germline): SGHTA, FQGTGA. The CDR3 consists of 15 residues. V was pared by 4 bases and J by 8 bases, with 13 bases of the junction left unmatched. CDR3 DNA: TGTGCCAGCAGCTATACCGGGACAGGCAGATCGAAGCAGTACTTC. Its translation: CASSYTGTGRSKQYF.

A single count supports this clone. The CDR3 nucleotides read TGTGCCAGCAGCCAATATAGCGGGGGCCCTCTCAGCACAGATACGCAGTATTTT. Protein product: CASSQYSGGPLSTDTQYF. The V and J genes are TRBV4-2 and TRBJ2-3; 9 bases line up with TRBD2. CDR3 length: 18 amino acids. The V gene end was trimmed by 2 bases and the J gene end by 0 bases; junction bases not matched to a gene: 9. The germline CDR1 and CDR2 sequences are LGHNA and YNFKEQ.

The genes are TRBV7-8 and TRBJ2-2; D is unclear. Trimming cost V 2 bases and J 1 base, with 5 bases left between them. The CDR3 extends over 14 amino acids. The germline CDR1 and CDR2 sequences are SGHVS and FQNEAQ. The CDR3 DNA is TGTGCCAGCAGCTTAAAGCAGAACACCGGGGAGCTGTTTTTT. Protein: CASSLKQNTGELFF.

The V call is TRBV2, the J call TRBJ2-1; possible D gene TRBD2, 6 bases. Looked up from germline, CDR1 is SNHLY and CDR2 is FYNNEI. The CDR3 covers 16 residues. The V gene lost 2 bases and the J gene lost 5 bases, with 16 bases spanning the gap. CDR3 nucleotide sequence: TGTGCCAGCAGTGAATACGAAGGCGGGATCAACAATGAGCAGTTCTTC. This encodes CASSEYEGGINNEQFF.

The chain combines TRBV3-1 (or the pseudogene TRBV3-2) with TRBJ2-5, with a weak D call TRBD1 (5 bases). The germline V gene encodes CDR1 LGHDT and CDR2 YNNKEL (reference sequence). Trimming cost V 0 bases and J 3 bases, with 17 bases left between them. The CDR3 runs 17 residues. The CDR3 loop reads CASSQDIGVFSEETQYF. The CDR3 DNA reads TGTGCCAGCAGCCAAGACATAGGGGTTTTCTCGGAAGAGACCCAGTACTTC.

The sample holds one count of this clone. The chain links TRBV7-3 to TRBJ2-2; TRBD2 matches at 13 bases. The CDR3 is 17 residues long. Trimming cost V 2 bases and J 6 bases; bases outside gene matches: 6. The germline V gene encodes CDR1 SGHTA and CDR2 FQGTGA. The CDR3 DNA reads as TGTGCCAGCAGCTTATCGACTAGCGGGGGGATTGCCGGGGAGCTGTTTTTT. Protein: CASSLSTSGGIAGELFF.

The sample holds one count of this clone. This chain's CDR3 is CASSKRGGDIQYF. CDR3 coding DNA: TGTGCCAGCAGCAAAAGGGGGGGTGACATTCAGTACTTC. V gene TRBV7-9 combines with J gene TRBJ2-4; D is perhaps TRBD2 (7 bases). Trimming left V 5 bases short and J 8 bases short, with 13 bases between. This CDR3 is built from 13 residues. The germline CDR1 and CDR2 sequences are SEHNR and FQNEAQ (reference sequence).

The V and J genes are TRBV30 and TRBJ2-2, with D perhaps matching TRBD2 (7 bases). This CDR3 region has 14 residues. V gave up 5 bases and J gave up 5 bases, with 15 bases separating them. Germline CDR1 and CDR2: GTSNPN and SVGIG (reference sequence). CDR3 nucleotide sequence: TGTGCCTGGGGGGGCGGGGGCTGGACCGGGGAGCTGTTTTTT. This gives the protein CAWGGGGWTGELFF.

V is TRBV18 and J is TRBJ1-1; tentative D call: TRBD1 (5 bases). The V gene lost 5 bases and the J gene lost 5 bases, with 12 bases spanning the gap. The CDR3 spans 13 residues. Germline CDR1 KGHSH, CDR2 LQKENI. For the CDR3, the DNA is TGTGCCAGCTCATCCGTTCAGGGTACTGAAGCTTTCTTT. Protein: CASSSVQGTEAFF.

The chain links TRBV7-9 to TRBJ2-2; possible D gene TRBD2, 5 bases. The germline gives CDR1 SEHNR, CDR2 FQNEAQ (reference sequence). Trimming stripped 7 bases from V and 0 bases from J, with 18 bases between. The CDR3 has 17 residues. CDR3 nucleotide sequence: TGTGCCAGCATCATGATAGAGGGAATAACGAACACCGGGGAGCTGTTTTTT. Residues: CASIMIEGITNTGELFF.

The chain couples TRBV18 to TRBJ1-1, with no clear D. V lost 5 bases, J lost 7 bases, and 8 bases lay in between. The V gene's germline CDR1 is KGHSH and CDR2 LQKENI. This CDR3 has 11 residues. In DNA form, the CDR3 reads TGTGCCAGCTCATTCGGAGTTGAAGCTTTCTTT. This sequence encodes CASSFGVEAFF.

This chain joins TRBV4-1 and TRBJ2-4, with TRBD2 identical over 9 bases. The junction had 3 bases not matched to a gene; V was cut back by 2 bases and J by 1 base. The length of the CDR3 is 16 residues. CDR1 and CDR2 from the germline V gene are MGHRA and YSYEKL. In DNA form, the CDR3 reads TGCGCCAGCAGCCAAAGGCTAGCGGGGGCCAAAAACATTCAGTACTTC. Protein product: CASSQRLAGAKNIQYF.

The rearrangement joins TRBV20-1 to TRBJ2-7; D remains ambiguous. The CDR3 consists of 11 residues. CDR1 is DFQATT and CDR2 is SNEGSKA in the germline V gene (reference sequence). V was shortened by 0 bases and J by 4 bases, with 4 bases between the two germline ends. CDR3 nucleotides: TGCAGTGCTAGAGAGGCTTACGAGCAGTACTTC. Protein sequence: CSAREAYEQYF.